A single sample gave rise to the 13 T cell receptor beta chains below, sequenced in a study of human T cells and chemical hapten exposure. Time point noted: patch test 1, 2 weeks after DPC sensitization. The treatment: therapeutic diphenylcyclopropenone sensitization with weekly scalp DPC. TCRdb recomputed calls from the RACE reads with MiXCR, one row per CDR3 protein. This sample has around 160,000 distinct CDR3 sequences, with about 14% found just once. Sequenced material: whole blood, taken in connection with sensitization to the hapten diphenylcyclopropenone (DPC). The receptor set was obtained from a woman aged 30 to 39 with alopecia areata. Some clones in this sample may be carry-over from other donors' samples.

Notes on this clonotype: A read error may account for a junction end that differs from germline. J is TRBJ1-6 and V is TRBV7-6; D remains unclear. The germline gives CDR1 SGHVS, CDR2 FNYEAQ. This CDR3 has 15 residues. DNA of the CDR3: TGTGCCGGCAGCCGCGGCTCAGGAGTAAATTCACCCCTCCACTTT. Amino acids: CAGSRGSGVNSPLHF.

This clonotype was detected a few times. This chain joins TRBV7-2 and TRBJ2-7, with a weak D call TRBD2 (5 bases). With 0 bases removed from V and 7 bases from J, the gap between germline ends came to 19 bases. The CDR3 covers 16 residues. The germline V gene has CDR1 SGHTA and CDR2 FQGNSA. CDR3 bases: TGTGCCAGCAGCTTAGCCCGATCCGGGCGGGCCTCTGAGCAGTACTTC. This codes for CASSLARSGRASEQYF. Full variable domain (rest looked up from reference TRBV7-2 and TRBJ2-7): GAGVSQSPSNKVTEKGKDVELRCDPISGHTALYWYRQSLGQGLEFLIYFQGNSAPDKSGLPSDRFSAERTGGSVSTLTIQRTQQEDSAVYLCASSLARSGRASEQYFGPGTRLTVT.

The chain combines TRBV18 with TRBJ1-1; 7 nucleotides agree with TRBD1. V trimming: 3 bases; J trimming: 4 bases; junction bases outside the gene matches: 8. The CDR3 runs to 15 residues. Germline loops: CDR1 KGHSH, CDR2 LQKENI. The CDR3 nucleotides are TGTGCCAGCTCACCGGTCCGGGACAGCCCCACTGAAGCTTTCTTT. It specifies CASSPVRDSPTEAFF.

The chain uses TRBV28 and TRBJ1-1; TRBD1 aligns across 12 bases. Germline V gene sequence: CDR1 MDHEN, CDR2 SYDVKM. This CDR3 has 17 amino acids. V was pared by 7 bases and J by 5 bases, with 14 bases of the junction left unmatched. The DNA for the CDR3 is TGTGCCAGCACCCCTTGGGGGGACAGGGGGCGAGGAACTGAAGCTTTCTTT. Its translation: CASTPWGDRGRGTEAFF. Full variable domain (remainder filled in from reference TRBV28 and TRBJ1-1): DVKVTQSSRYLVKRTGEKVFLECVQDMDHENMFWYRQDPGLGLRLIYFSYDVKMKEKGDIPEGYSVSREKKERFSLILESASTNQTSMYLCASTPWGDRGRGTEAFFGQGTRLTVV.

This clonotype was counted many times. This sequence joins TRBV28 and TRBJ2-2; 8 bases line up with TRBD1. Trimming removed 7 bases from V and 2 bases from J; junction bases left unmatched: 3. Germline CDR1 reads MDHEN; CDR2 reads SYDVKM. The CDR3 is 14 amino acids. CDR3 sequence reads: CASMDRVNTGELFF. The CDR3 region has the DNA TGTGCCAGCATGGACAGGGTTAACACCGGGGAGCTGTTTTTT.

This clonotype appeared many times. V and J are TRBV5-1 and TRBJ1-2, with D maybe TRBD1 (5 bases). V lost 4 bases and J 8 bases, leaving 15 bases between the germline ends. This CDR3 is 13 amino acids long. CDR1 is SGHRS and CDR2 is YFSETQ in the germline V gene. CDR3 amino acids: CASSLGGEGGYTF. CDR3 bases: TGCGCCAGCAGCCTGGGAGGGGAGGGCGGCTACACCTTC. The variable domain in full, completed from reference TRBV5-1 and TRBJ1-2, reads KAGVTQTPRYLIKTRGQQVTLSCSPISGHRSVSWYQQTPGQGLQFLFEYFSETQRNKGNFPGRFSGRQFSNSRSEMNVSTLELGDSALYLCASSLGGEGGYTFGSGTRLTVV.

In its sample, this clonotype was seen many times. The CDR3 is CAISAQAGLNIMNTEAFF. The CDR3 DNA sequence: TGTGCCATCAGTGCCCAAGCGGGACTAAATATCATGAACACTGAAGCTTTCTTT. The J gene is TRBJ1-1, the V gene TRBV10-3; TRBD1 is a possible D gene (5 bases). V was trimmed by 4 bases and J by 0 bases, leaving 21 bases between them. The CDR3 is 18 amino acids. CDR1 and CDR2 (germline): ENHRY, SYGVKD.

This clonotype was seen only a few times. The V gene is TRBV24-1, the J gene TRBJ2-5, with 7 bases identical to TRBD1. The ends lost 3 bases at V and 0 bases at J; junction bases unmatched: 3. CDR1 and CDR2 from the germline V gene are KGHDR and SFDVKD. The CDR3 consists of 15 residues. CDR3 nucleotide sequence: TGTGCCACCAGTGATCGACAGGGATACCAAGAGACCCAGTACTTC. Translating it yields CATSDRQGYQETQYF.

The V call is TRBV5-4, the J call TRBJ2-5, with D possibly matching TRBD2 (6 bases). The V and J ends lost 2 bases and 5 bases respectively, with 10 bases between them. The CDR3 contains 13 residues. Germline V gene data show CDR1 as SGHNT and CDR2 as YYREEE (reference sequence). The CDR3 loop reads CASSFTGVETQYF. CDR3 DNA sequence: TGTGCCAGCAGCTTTACGGGGGTGGAGACCCAGTACTTC.

This clonotype was picked up a small number of times. V and J are TRBV7-2 and TRBJ2-3; TRBD2 aligns across 8 bases. The V gene end was trimmed by 5 bases and the J gene end by 5 bases; junction bases not matched to a gene: 9. This CDR3 is built from 15 residues. Per germline, CDR1 SGHTA and CDR2 FQGNSA. CDR3 loop: CASSPSGGQGDTQYF. DNA of the CDR3: TGTGCCAGCAGCCCATCGGGGGGGCAGGGAGATACGCAGTATTTT.

This clonotype turned up a few times. The V call is TRBV20-1, the J call TRBJ2-1; D is perhaps TRBD2 (5 bases). CDR1 and CDR2 (germline): DFQATT, SNEGSKA (reference sequence). Trimming cost V 2 bases and J 0 bases, with 11 bases left between them. The CDR3 has 15 residues. DNA of the CDR3: TGCAGTGCTAGACCGACCCGGGACTCCTACAATGAGCAGTTCTTC. This gives the protein CSARPTRDSYNEQFF.

The gene calls are TRBV6-1 and TRBJ1-3; D perhaps matches TRBD1 (6 bases). Germline V lookup: CDR1 MNHNS, CDR2 SASEGT. With 7 bases removed from V and 3 bases from J, the gap between germline ends came to 13 bases. The CDR3 has 14 amino acids. In DNA, the CDR3 is TGTGCCAGCAACAAACAGGGAGGTGGAAACACCATATATTTT. Translation: CASNKQGGGNTIYF.

Many counts were recorded for this clonotype. This rearrangement joins TRBV7-2 to TRBJ1-5, with D possibly matching TRBD1 (6 bases). Germline assignment: CDR1 SGHTA and CDR2 FQGNSA. Trimming shortened V by 2 bases and J by 6 bases, and 17 bases separated the two germline ends. There are 16 residues in the CDR3. The CDR3 coding sequence is TGTGCCAGCAGCTTAAATCAACAGGGCGAGACTCAGCCCCAGCATTTT. Translation gives CASSLNQQGETQPQHF.